This TCR beta chain was documented in a study of T cells in localized non-small cell lung cancer. Findings and caveats of the study: Those with higher blood T cell density had longer overall survival. Out of the top 100 tumor clones, a median approximately 50 were seen in adjacent lung. Uninvolved adjacent lung showed the highest T cell clonality, exceeding tumor. Only one tumor region went through sequencing, so heterogeneity may still be there.

Repertoires were generated with immunoSEQ multiplex PCR, while TCRdb's copy carries only in-frame clones and drops some. This sample carries about 25,000 clones, around 88% of them seen once, and the ten largest clones take approximately 10%. A word on this clone: Its target is not known.

The source of this sequence is a woman aged 35-75 years with stage III lung adenocarcinoma. Sequencing was performed on peripheral blood mononuclear cells, taken before any cancer treatment.

In DNA, the CDR3 is TGTGCCAGCAGTAACTACGGGGGGAGCTCCTACAATGAGCAGTTCTTC. Protein product: CASSNYGGSSYNEQFF. The V gene is TRBV6-5, the J gene TRBJ2-1; TRBD2 matches 7 bases. Losses at the gene ends were 5 bases for V and 0 bases for J; bases not matched to a gene: 7. CDR3 length: 16 amino acids. Germline CDR1 reads MNHEY; CDR2 reads SVGAGI.